These T cell receptor beta chains were read from a single sample in a study of blood T cell repertoires in COVID-19. TCRdb keeps only in-frame clones here, not all; method: immunoSEQ multiplex PCR. The repertoire has some 130,000 clones, more than 70% of them found once; the top ten carry around 1.9%. Input material: peripheral blood. The receptors derive from a man in his 70s with acute or convalescent COVID-19. The CDR3 runs from the conserved cysteine through the conserved F or W. The D gene is left open where the match is weak. Not every row has a clone size; where given, it reads once, few, many or a size class.

j_gene: TRBJ2-5; d_gene: TRBD2; v_gene: TRBV7-2; abundance: NA; CDR3aa: CASSFLAREGETQYF; CDR3nt: TGTGCCAGCAGCTTTCTTGCCAGGGAGGGAGAGACCCAGTACTTC
j_gene: TRBJ1-5; d_gene: TRBD1; v_gene: TRBV28; abundance: NA; CDR3aa: CASSDAGGLSNQPQHF; CDR3nt: TGTGCCAGCAGTGACGCAGGGGGCCTTAGCAATCAGCCCCAGCATTTT
j_gene: TRBJ1-2; d_gene: TRBD1; v_gene: TRBV27; abundance: NA; CDR3aa: CASSPLTGGYGYTF; CDR3nt: TGTGCCAGCAGTCCGCTGACAGGGGGATATGGCTACACCTTC
j_gene: TRBJ2-7; d_gene: TRBD2; v_gene: TRBV5-1; abundance: NA; CDR3aa: CASSSSGGSYEQYF; CDR3nt: TGCGCCAGCAGCTCTAGCGGGGGGTCCTACGAGCAGTACTTC
j_gene: TRBJ1-2; d_gene: NA; v_gene: TRBV28; abundance: few; CDR3aa: CASSRTPNYGYTF; CDR3nt: TGTGCCAGCAGTCGAACTCCAAACTATGGCTACACCTTC
j_gene: TRBJ1-5; d_gene: NA; v_gene: TRBV30; abundance: few; CDR3aa: CAWTSAGDQPQHF; CDR3nt: TGTGCCTGGACCAGCGCTGGAGATCAGCCCCAGCATTTT
j_gene: TRBJ1-2; d_gene: TRBD1; v_gene: TRBV3-1/TRBV3-2; abundance: NA; CDR3aa: CASTDQGGRGYGYTF; CDR3nt: TGTGCCAGCACCGATCAGGGGGGCAGAGGGTATGGCTACACCTTC
j_gene: TRBJ1-1; d_gene: NA; v_gene: TRBV2; abundance: few; CDR3aa: CASSEGTWNTEAFF; CDR3nt: TGTGCCAGCAGTGAGGGGACATGGAACACTGAAGCTTTCTTT
j_gene: TRBJ2-1; d_gene: NA; v_gene: TRBV9; abundance: NA; CDR3aa: CASSDRWGRVNEQFF; CDR3nt: TGTGCCAGCAGCGACCGATGGGGGCGAGTCAATGAGCAGTTCTTC
j_gene: TRBJ1-6; d_gene: NA; v_gene: TRBV15; abundance: few; CDR3aa: CATSRDRPRGNSPLHF; CDR3nt: TGTGCCACCAGCAGAGATCGGCCCAGGGGCAATTCACCCCTCCACTTT
j_gene: TRBJ2-3; d_gene: TRBD1; v_gene: TRBV7-2; abundance: NA; CDR3aa: CASRRDRAVTDTQYF; CDR3nt: TGTGCCAGCAGGCGGGACAGGGCCGTCACAGATACGCAGTATTTT
j_gene: TRBJ1-2; d_gene: NA; v_gene: TRBV4-1; abundance: NA; CDR3aa: CASSQDVTLWEDYTF; CDR3nt: TGCGCCAGCAGCCAAGATGTAACCCTTTGGGAGGACTACACCTTC
j_gene: TRBJ1-1; d_gene: NA; v_gene: TRBV27; abundance: NA; CDR3aa: CASSLSNRGSTEAFF; CDR3nt: TGTGCCAGCAGTTTATCAAATCGGGGGAGCACTGAAGCTTTCTTT
j_gene: TRBJ2-7; d_gene: TRBD1; v_gene: TRBV24-1; abundance: NA; CDR3aa: CATSVSGQGNEQYF; CDR3nt: TGTGCCACCAGTGTTTCTGGACAGGGAAACGAGCAGTACTTC
j_gene: TRBJ1-1; d_gene: NA; v_gene: TRBV10-2; abundance: NA; CDR3aa: CASKLDRTNTEAFF; CDR3nt: TGCGCCAGCAAATTAGACAGGACGAACACTGAAGCTTTCTTT
j_gene: TRBJ2-3; d_gene: NA; v_gene: TRBV5-6; abundance: NA; CDR3aa: CASGGGGALTDTQYF; CDR3nt: TGTGCCAGCGGTGGAGGCGGGGCCCTCACAGATACGCAGTATTTT
j_gene: TRBJ1-1; d_gene: NA; v_gene: TRBV9; abundance: NA; CDR3aa: CASSVVARWTEAFF; CDR3nt: TGTGCCAGCAGCGTAGTGGCCAGATGGACTGAAGCTTTCTTT
j_gene: TRBJ1-1; d_gene: NA; v_gene: TRBV7-9; abundance: NA; CDR3aa: CASSRDGGNTEAFF; CDR3nt: TGTGCCAGCAGCCGGGACGGGGGGAACACTGAAGCTTTCTTT
j_gene: TRBJ1-5; d_gene: NA; v_gene: TRBV7-2; abundance: few; CDR3aa: CASSLTRGSNQPQHF; CDR3nt: TGTGCCAGCAGCTTAACCCGAGGGAGCAATCAGCCCCAGCATTTT
j_gene: TRBJ1-2; d_gene: TRBD1; v_gene: TRBV4-1; abundance: NA; CDR3aa: CASSHPGTDGSTF; CDR3nt: TGCGCCAGCAGCCACCCCGGGACAGATGGGTCCACCTTC
j_gene: TRBJ1-2; d_gene: NA; v_gene: TRBV3-1/TRBV3-2; abundance: NA; CDR3aa: CASSQGGSDGYTF; CDR3nt: TGTGCCAGCAGCCAGGGCGGGAGCGATGGCTACACCTTC
j_gene: TRBJ2-5; d_gene: NA; v_gene: TRBV10-3; abundance: NA; CDR3aa: CAISHKLQETQYF; CDR3nt: TGTGCCATCAGTCATAAACTCCAAGAGACCCAGTACTTC
j_gene: TRBJ2-1; d_gene: NA; v_gene: TRBV25-1; abundance: NA; CDR3aa: CASSESTRYGNEQFF; CDR3nt: TGTGCCAGCAGTGAATCAACTAGGTACGGCAATGAGCAGTTCTTC
j_gene: TRBJ1-2; d_gene: NA; v_gene: TRBV2; abundance: NA; CDR3aa: CASSEEVGPGYTF; CDR3nt: TGTGCCAGCAGTGAAGAGGTGGGGCCTGGCTACACCTTC
j_gene: TRBJ1-1; d_gene: NA; v_gene: TRBV4-1; abundance: NA; CDR3aa: CASSQDSVRAGRNTEAFF; CDR3nt: TGCGCCAGCAGCCAAGATTCTGTGCGGGCGGGCAGGAACACTGAAGCTTTCTTT
j_gene: TRBJ1-1; d_gene: NA; v_gene: TRBV14; abundance: medium-sized; CDR3aa: CASSPRAGANTEAFF; CDR3nt: TGTGCCAGCAGCCCTCGGGCAGGGGCGAACACTGAAGCTTTCTTT
j_gene: TRBJ1-2; d_gene: NA; v_gene: TRBV5-1; abundance: NA; CDR3aa: CASRLGRGDYGYTF; CDR3nt: TGCGCCAGCAGGTTGGGCAGGGGAGACTATGGCTACACCTTC
j_gene: TRBJ2-3; d_gene: TRBD2; v_gene: TRBV3-1/TRBV3-2; abundance: NA; CDR3aa: CASSQSPQLGGADTQYF; CDR3nt: TGTGCCAGCAGCCAATCCCCCCAGCTCGGGGGGGCAGATACGCAGTATTTT
j_gene: TRBJ2-2; d_gene: NA; v_gene: TRBV7-9; abundance: many; CDR3aa: CASNVQTGELFF; CDR3nt: TGTGCCAGCAACGTCCAGACCGGGGAGCTGTTTTTT
j_gene: TRBJ2-1; d_gene: TRBD2; v_gene: TRBV11-2; abundance: once; CDR3aa: CASSFGLAGGNEQFF; CDR3nt: TGTGCCAGCAGCTTCGGACTAGCGGGGGGGAATGAGCAGTTCTTC
j_gene: TRBJ2-1; d_gene: TRBD2; v_gene: TRBV4-1; abundance: NA; CDR3aa: CASSPGTSAFNEQFF; CDR3nt: TGCGCCAGCAGCCCCGGGACTAGCGCTTTCAATGAGCAGTTCTTC
j_gene: TRBJ1-2; d_gene: NA; v_gene: TRBV18; abundance: NA; CDR3aa: CASSPSRAAGYTF; CDR3nt: TGTGCCAGCTCACCAAGCAGGGCTGCCGGCTACACCTTC
j_gene: TRBJ2-7; d_gene: TRBD1; v_gene: TRBV9; abundance: NA; CDR3aa: CASSPDRGDEQYF; CDR3nt: TGTGCCAGCAGCCCCGACAGGGGAGACGAGCAGTACTTC
j_gene: TRBJ2-7; d_gene: TRBD1; v_gene: TRBV28; abundance: NA; CDR3aa: CASFRPGQGNYEQYF; CDR3nt: TGTGCCAGCTTTAGGCCGGGACAGGGAAACTACGAGCAGTACTTC
j_gene: TRBJ2-6; d_gene: TRBD1; v_gene: TRBV19; abundance: NA; CDR3aa: CATSGQGAGANVLTF; CDR3nt: TGTGCCACCTCGGGACAGGGTGCTGGGGCCAACGTCCTGACTTTC
j_gene: TRBJ1-1; d_gene: NA; v_gene: TRBV6-5; abundance: NA; CDR3aa: CASRGYTGTEAFF; CDR3nt: TGTGCCAGCAGAGGATACACAGGGACCGAAGCTTTCTTT
j_gene: TRBJ1-6; d_gene: NA; v_gene: TRBV11-1; abundance: NA; CDR3aa: CASSSFDSSPLHF; CDR3nt: TGTGCCAGCAGCTCCTTCGACTCCTCACCCCTCCACTTT